The present T cell receptor beta chain was sequenced within a study of shared clonotypes between healthy human individuals. This clone appeared a single time. The protocol was immunoSEQ multiplex PCR, while the TCRdb copy is restricted to in-frame clones and leaves out a portion. This sample has around 1.6 million clones, with approximately 98% found just once. Germline CDR1 reads LNHDA; CDR2 reads SQIVND (reference sequence). Trimming stripped 5 bases from V and 1 base from J, with 11 bases between. CDR3 length equals 14 residues. Sample: naive CD4+ T cells sorted from blood. The sample's subset: CD45RA+ positively selected. This TCR was sampled from a man aged 25 to 40 in good health. The gene calls are TRBV19 and TRBJ1-1; tentatively, D is TRBD1 (6 bases). In nucleotides, the CDR3 is TGTGCCAGTAGTCTGAGGACAGAGAACACTGAAGCTTTCTTT. This sequence encodes CASSLRTENTEAFF.